This TCR beta chain emerged from a study of blood T cell repertoires in COVID-19. Study overall: Samples taken during acute and convalescent COVID-19 were collected in the United States, Italy and Spain. Sample material is recorded as cDNA or gDNA derived from T cells, B-cell-depleted T cells, or PBMCs.

In the authors' methods: It was from reference gene primer amplification that nucleated cell counts were estimated. Using immunoSEQ multiplex PCR, the repertoire was profiled, and TCRdb retains in-frame clones only, with some absent. That table gives V, J and clone size, and the DNA gave D and trimming. The sample contains around 210,000 clones, less than 90% of which appear only once. This CDR3 region has 15 residues. V lost 4 bases and J lost 6; bases outside the gene matches: 8. Germline V gene sequence: CDR1 LNHDA, CDR2 SQIVND (reference sequence). V and J are TRBV19 and TRBJ2-1; 8 bases are shared with TRBD2. Source material: peripheral blood. The sequence was collected from a woman aged 70-85 years with acute or convalescent COVID-19. The CDR3 reads CASSRTSGEPNEQFF. CDR3 DNA sequence: TGTGCCAGTAGTAGAACTAGCGGAGAACCCAATGAGCAGTTCTTC.